The sequence of this TCR beta chain was determined in a study of blood T cell repertoires in COVID-19 (dated by TCRdb to about 2020). For context, the study as a whole: Samples from collaborators originated in the United States, Italy and Spain and spanned both the acute and convalescent phases of COVID-19. The repertoires were released in a freely available public database intended as a resource for research on the immune response to SARS-CoV-2. Where available, HLA class I and class II types were obtained from metadata supplied by the sample provider rather than from assay-based typing. Sample metadata almost always included a de-identified subject ID, COVID-19 status, age in years and sex. The samples were drawn from the first 160 participants of the ongoing ImmuneRACE study and from under 1,500 subjects provided by 6 global collaborators. Deeply sampled blood TCRbeta repertoires from subjects exposed to, actively infected with, or recovered from COVID-19 were included in the dataset. The prospective study material was composed of cDNA or gDNA derived from T cells, B-cell-depleted T cells, or PBMCs. Study-level results and caveats: The amount of clinical and demographic metadata varied by source and participant and was provided uncurated.

The sample holds a few counts of this clone. This receptor's antigen is unknown. One base away there is no much larger clone; base qualities are not given. TCRbeta CDR3 regions were amplified from genomic DNA by means of the immunoSEQ Assay, a bias-controlled multiplex PCR. The paper's processing steps were these. The number of nucleated cells in each sample was estimated from the amplification of reference gene primers within the assay. To quantify the absolute abundance of each unique TCRbeta CDR3 rearrangement, sequence reads were collapsed and filtered. For each sample, productive Simpson clonality was calculated as the square root of Simpson's diversity index over productive rearrangements. TCRdb's version of the immuneACCESS table is confined to in-frame rearrangements and falls short of the full clone set. An unresolved V gene accounts for under half of the shortfall where checked; the remainder is of unknown origin. From that table come the V and J calls and clone size; the DNA was used to work out D and trimming. This sample comprises roughly 200,000 clones, approximately 86% of them detected only once. Together, the top ten hold roughly 4.5% of the sample.

There are 15 amino acids in the CDR3, from cysteine to phenylalanine inclusive. Only CDR3 DNA remains: 45 bases, in frame from the first base. Unmatched junction bases come to 9, with V trimmed by 7 bases and J by 1 base. CDR1 and CDR2 were assigned from the germline V gene (reference sequence) as LNHDA and SQIVND. Enrolling through a virtual design, the prospective study's participants ranged in age from roughly 18 to 90 years and lived across more than 20 United States geographic areas. In the prospective study, cohorts were assigned on the basis of participant-reported clinical history obtained from a screening survey and a study questionnaire. Exposed participants had been in contact, within 2 weeks of entering the study, with a person who had a PCR-confirmed or clinician-diagnosed case of COVID-19. In the prospective study, whole blood, serum and a nasopharyngeal or oropharyngeal swab were collected from each participant by mobile phlebotomists. Prospective study participants could optionally give additional blood draws and questionnaires over an approximately 2-month period. Before DNA extraction, prospective study blood samples were shipped either frozen or at room temperature.

Rearrangement joined TRBV19 to TRBJ1-1; 7 nucleotides in the junction match TRBD1. Sequencing was done on a sample of PBMCs or T cells enriched from blood (not recorded which). The sequence was obtained from a woman aged 25 to 45 who had been exposed to COVID-19. The nucleotides read TGTGCCAGTACCACACCGGGACAGAAGAACACTGAAGCTTTCTTT. This encodes CASTTPGQKNTEAFF.